These 32 T cell receptor beta chains share one sample of origin, sequenced in a study of early T cells in non-severe SARS-CoV-2 infection. One entry per CDR3 protein, called by TCRdb with MiXCR from the 5' RACE reads. The sample has about 82,000 distinct CDR3 sequences; approximately 13% are singletons. Material: whole blood. Every receptor here comes from an adult who was a healthcare worker with PCR-confirmed SARS-CoV-2 infection or an uninfected control (not recorded which).

The rearrangement joins TRBV29-1 to TRBJ1-3; D possibly corresponds to TRBD1 (5 bases). Germline loops: CDR1 SQVTM, CDR2 ANQGSEA. The CDR3 loop spans 14 amino acids. V shed 7 bases and J shed 1 base, with 14 bases lying between them. The CDR3 bases are TGCAGCGCGGGGACCCAAGGGTCTGGAAACACCATATATTTT. It codes for CSAGTQGSGNTIYF.

J is TRBJ1-1 and V is TRBV25-1; D call uncertain. CDR1 is MGHDK, CDR2 SYGVNS, per germline. V shed 2 bases and J shed 0 bases, with 16 bases lying between them. CDR3 size: 17 residues. The CDR3 reads CASSEGCGQFMNTEAFF. Written as DNA, the CDR3 is TGTGCCAGCAGTGAAGGATGTGGGCAGTTCATGAACACTGAAGCTTTCTTT.

This clonotype showed up just a few times. The chain recombines TRBV4-1 with TRBJ1-3, with 9 bases that match TRBD1. The CDR3 length is 18 residues. The J segment lost 0 bases and the V segment lost 4 bases, leaving 10 bases of the junction unmatched. Germline lookup yields CDR1 MGHRA and CDR2 YSYEKL. This chain's CDR3 is CASSPGTGSTDSGNTIYF. CDR3 bases: TGCGCCAGCAGCCCCGGGACAGGGTCGACGGACTCTGGAAACACCATATATTTT.

The chain recombines TRBV10-2 with TRBJ2-3; D not certain. This CDR3 is 17 amino acids long. The V gene lost 2 bases and the J gene lost 1 base, with 16 bases spanning the gap. CDR1 and CDR2 (germline): WSHSY, SAAADI. The CDR3 nucleotides read TGCGCCAGCAGTGAGGGGAAGCGCGGTCCCCGCACAGATACGCAGTATTTT. It is translated as CASSEGKRGPRTDTQYF.

The chain has TRBV3-1 and TRBJ1-4, with D unresolved. The CDR3 totals 14 residues. V was shortened by 4 bases and J by 6 bases, with 12 bases between the two germline ends. Germline V gene data show CDR1 as LGHDT and CDR2 as YNNKEL (reference sequence). CDR3 bases: TGTGCCAGCAGCCCGTCAGGTGGCGATGAAAAACTGTTTTTT. As protein: CASSPSGGDEKLFF.

The CDR3 sequence is CASSFVRAANGYTF. In DNA form, the CDR3 reads TGTGCCAGCAGCTTCGTACGGGCGGCGAATGGCTACACCTTC. The chain links TRBV7-2 to TRBJ1-2; D remains unclear. This CDR3 region has 14 residues. CDR1 SGHTA and CDR2 FQGNSA come from the germline V gene. V was shortened by 3 bases and J by 6 bases, with 14 bases between the two germline ends.

The J gene is TRBJ1-1, the V gene TRBV4-1; no reliable D call. V lost 0 bases and J 11 bases, leaving 16 bases between the germline ends. Germline V gives CDR1 MGHRA, CDR2 YSYEKL. CDR3 size: 14 residues. The CDR3, as DNA: TGCGCCAGCAGCCAAGATCCTGTGACGACGGAGGCTTTCTTT. This translates into CASSQDPVTTEAFF.

This clonotype was seen at least ten times. The chain carries TRBV7-9 and TRBJ1-4; unclear D gene. The CDR3 extends over 11 amino acids. Germline V gene data show CDR1 as SEHNR and CDR2 as FQNEAQ (reference sequence). With 8 bases removed from V and 8 bases from J, the gap between germline ends came to 9 bases. CDR3 protein: CASGPPEKLFF. The DNA for the CDR3 is TGTGCCAGCGGGCCGCCCGAAAAACTGTTTTTT.

In this sample, this clonotype turned up a few times. V usage is TRBV29-1 and J usage is TRBJ1-2; perhaps TRBD1 as D (5 bases). V shed 4 bases and J shed 2 bases, with 14 bases lying between them. Germline CDR1 SQVTM, CDR2 ANQGSEA. This CDR3 region has 14 residues. The CDR3, as DNA: TGCAGCGTTGTCGGGGACCGAGAAAACTATGGCTACACCTTC. Translation: CSVVGDRENYGYTF.

This clonotype was seen more than once but under ten times. This chain uses TRBV5-4 with TRBJ2-6; no definite D call. The V gene lost 4 bases and the J gene lost 0 bases, with 17 bases spanning the gap. The CDR3 contains 18 residues. Germline lookup yields CDR1 SGHNT and CDR2 YYREEE (reference sequence). The CDR3 DNA is TGTGCCAGCAGCCCAGGTGGCCCGTTTTTCTCTGGGGCCAACGTCCTGACTTTC. Its translation is CASSPGGPFFSGANVLTF.

This clonotype was counted ten times or more. The V and J genes are TRBV3-1 and TRBJ1-1; D possibly corresponds to TRBD1 (6 bases). The CDR3 has 15 residues. Germline V gene lookup returns CDR1 LGHDT and CDR2 YNNKEL (reference sequence). V was clipped by 4 bases and J by 3 bases, with 15 bases between them. CDR3 sequence: CASSLLGARDTEAFF. DNA of the CDR3: TGTGCCAGCAGCCTCTTGGGGGCGCGTGACACTGAAGCTTTCTTT.

There are a few counts of this clonotype. The chain uses TRBV29-1 and TRBJ2-3; TRBD2 matches at 9 bases. The trim removed 2 bases at V and 5 bases at J, leaving 11 bases unmatched. Per the germline V gene, CDR1 is SQVTM and CDR2 is ANQGSEA. This CDR3 comprises 16 residues. This CDR3 is CSVEILAGVGGDTQYF. The CDR3 nucleotides are TGCAGCGTTGAAATCTTAGCGGGAGTGGGAGGAGATACGCAGTATTTT.

This clonotype was recorded many times. The chain employs TRBV7-9 and TRBJ1-1; TRBD1 might be the D (5 bases). Germline V gene data show CDR1 as SEHNR and CDR2 as FQNEAQ (reference sequence). The CDR3 has 15 residues. V gave up 3 bases and J gave up 6 bases, with 17 bases separating them. The CDR3 reads CASSFLGGGAAEAFF. In nucleotides, the CDR3 is TGTGCCAGCAGCTTCCTCGGAGGAGGGGCGGCTGAAGCTTTCTTT.

This clonotype was seen only a few times. The chain links TRBV27 to TRBJ1-2; possible D gene TRBD1, 6 bases. V was shortened by 0 bases and J by 7 bases, with 9 bases between the two germline ends. The CDR3 contains 13 residues. In germline, CDR1 is MNHEY, CDR2 SMNVEV (reference sequence). DNA of the CDR3: TGTGCCAGCAGTTTATCAGGGGGAGTTGGCTACACCTTC. Translated, it gives CASSLSGGVGYTF.

This clonotype was picked up many times. The chain recombines TRBV12-3 or TRBV12-4 with TRBJ1-2; D remains ambiguous. The CDR3 is 14 amino acids. Trimming removed 5 bases at V and 2 bases at J, with 12 bases between. In nucleotides, the CDR3 is TGTGCCAGCAGTCCGACGACGGGGAACTATGGCTACACCTTC. It encodes CASSPTTGNYGYTF.

This clonotype occurred many times. This chain connects TRBV28 to TRBJ1-1; perhaps TRBD1 as D (5 bases). This CDR3 contains 13 residues. The germline V gene encodes CDR1 MDHEN and CDR2 SYDVKM. Trimming left V 6 bases short and J 1 base short, with 9 bases between. The CDR3 protein is CASSNTGNTEAFF. In DNA, the CDR3 is TGTGCCAGCAGCAATACAGGGAACACTGAAGCTTTCTTT.

There are many counts of this clonotype. The chain employs TRBV5-1 and TRBJ1-2, with TRBD1 as a possible D gene (5 bases). Trimming shortened V by 4 bases and J by 4 bases, and 8 bases separated the two germline ends. The CDR3 consists of 12 residues. The V gene's germline CDR1 is SGHRS and CDR2 YFSETQ. CDR3 in amino acids: CASSTDSYGYTF. CDR3 nucleotides: TGCGCCAGCAGCACCGACAGCTATGGCTACACCTTC.

This clonotype was seen many times. V is TRBV30 and J is TRBJ1-1, with D possibly matching TRBD1 (6 bases). V was trimmed by 3 bases and J by 3 bases, leaving 17 bases between them. The CDR3 has 15 amino acids. Germline V lookup: CDR1 GTSNPN, CDR2 SVGIG (reference sequence). CDR3 bases: TGTGCCTGGAGGGCCGGGACACTGCTTTACACTGAAGCTTTCTTT. Translating it yields CAWRAGTLLYTEAFF.

About this clonotype: As the CDR3 is not closed by the conserved phenylalanine or tryptophan, this likely results from a read error. The chain employs TRBV28 and TRBJ2-3; no clear D gene. The CDR3 contains 15 residues. CDR1 and CDR2 (germline): MDHEN, SYDVKM. Trimming removed 2 bases at V and 1 base at J, with 10 bases between. CDR3 amino acids: CASSLGQTRTDTQYY. CDR3 nucleotide sequence: TGTGCCAGCAGTTTAGGGCAGACCCGCACAGATACGCAGTATTAT.

This clonotype was counted a single time. The chain links TRBV2 to TRBJ1-6; the match to TRBD1 covers 7 bases. With V trimmed by 7 bases and J by 14 bases, 8 bases remained unmatched. The CDR3 runs to 12 residues. The germline V gene encodes CDR1 SNHLY and CDR2 FYNNEI. The CDR3 loop is CASNAGGQALHF. CDR3 coding DNA: TGTGCCAGCAACGCGGGTGGACAGGCCCTCCACTTT. Drawing the rest from reference TRBV2 and TRBJ1-6, the complete variable domain is EPEVTQTPSHQVTQMGQEVILRCVPISNHLYFYWYRQILGQKVEFLVSFYNNEISEKSEIFDDQFSVERPDGSNFTLKIRSTKLEDSAMYFCASNAGGQALHFGNGTRLTVT.

This clonotype was seen only a few times. V is TRBV28 and J is TRBJ1-1; possibly TRBD1 for D (6 bases). The CDR3 is 16 amino acids. The V gene's germline CDR1 is MDHEN and CDR2 SYDVKM. V lost 8 bases and J 1 base, leaving 20 bases between the germline ends. Written as DNA, the CDR3 is TGTGCCAGCGGCTGGTATACAGGGAACCAGAACACTGAAGCTTTCTTT. As protein: CASGWYTGNQNTEAFF.

This clonotype showed up just a few times. The gene calls are TRBV15 and TRBJ1-2; TRBD1 aligns across 8 bases. The CDR3 extends over 17 amino acids. V dropped 4 bases and J dropped 4; count of bases not matched to a gene: 14. CDR1 is LNHNV and CDR2 is YYDKDF in the germline V gene (reference sequence). The CDR3 DNA is TGTGCCACCAGCAAAGACAGGGGCCGACCTAGGGGCTATGGCTACACCTTC. Translated, it gives CATSKDRGRPRGYGYTF.

V is TRBV7-8 and J is TRBJ2-7; 10 nucleotides line up with TRBD1. The V gene end was trimmed by 4 bases and the J gene end by 2 bases; junction bases not matched to a gene: 5. Germline values: CDR1 SGHVS, CDR2 FQNEAQ. This CDR3 has 15 amino acids. The CDR3 bases are TGTGCCAGCAGCTCTGGGACAGGGGCAGCCTACGAGCAGTACTTC. Protein sequence: CASSSGTGAAYEQYF.

This sequence joins TRBV12-3 or TRBV12-4 and TRBJ2-5; 7 bases are shared with TRBD2. This CDR3 region has 13 residues. V was pared by 8 bases and J by 2 bases, with 5 bases of the junction left unmatched. The CDR3 DNA sequence: TGTGCCAGCCTGTGGGGGGGACAAGAGACCCAGTACTTC. Translating gives CASLWGGQETQYF.

This clonotype showed up many times. The rearrangement joins TRBV11-2 to TRBJ2-5; D might be TRBD1 (6 bases). CDR1 and CDR2 from the germline V gene are SGHAT and FQNNGV. Deletions cut 5 bases from V and 7 bases from J, with 20 bases between. The CDR3 has 15 residues. The CDR3 bases are TGTGCCAGCAGCATTACAGGGAGTTCGGTTGGGACCCAGTACTTC. Its translation is CASSITGSSVGTQYF.

This clonotype was seen only a few times. The CDR3 region has the DNA TGTGCCAGCAGTCCGCCTACTGAAGCTTTCTTT. This encodes CASSPPTEAFF. The J gene is TRBJ1-1, the V gene TRBV2; D remains unclear. Trimming removed 5 bases at V and 5 bases at J, with 6 bases between. The germline gives CDR1 SNHLY, CDR2 FYNNEI. The CDR3 consists of 11 residues.

This clonotype was picked up many times. This chain joins TRBV18 and TRBJ1-3; no clear D. The CDR3 sequence is 14 residues long. The germline V gene encodes CDR1 KGHSH and CDR2 LQKENI. Between the trimmed V and J ends, which lost 1 base and 0 bases, there was a span of 4 bases. The CDR3 DNA sequence: TGTGCCAGCTCACCACAAGGCTCTGGAAACACCATATATTTT. Translated: CASSPQGSGNTIYF.

The genes are TRBV13 and TRBJ2-7; the match to TRBD1 covers 8 bases. The CDR3 extends over 15 amino acids. The germline V gene has CDR1 PRHDT and CDR2 FYEKMQ (reference sequence). Trimming took 1 base from V and 6 from J; bases not matched to a gene: 8. As DNA, the CDR3 is TGTGCCAGCAGCTTAGCAAGGACAGGGTTTGCCGAGCAGTACTTC. Residues: CASSLARTGFAEQYF.

The table lists this clonotype with a few counts. This chain joins TRBV4-1 and TRBJ1-2; 10 bases match TRBD1. Per the germline V gene, CDR1 is MGHRA and CDR2 is YSYEKL. Unmatched junction bases numbered 10, after V lost 4 bases and J lost 8 bases. The CDR3 has 15 amino acids. The CDR3 protein is CASSLRDRGSGGYTF. The CDR3 DNA sequence: TGCGCCAGCAGCCTCCGGGACAGGGGTTCAGGAGGCTACACCTTC.

The V gene is TRBV5-1, the J gene TRBJ1-5; D is unresolved. V lost 0 bases, J lost 7 bases, and 8 bases lay in between. This CDR3 has 13 amino acids. In germline, CDR1 is SGHRS, CDR2 YFSETQ. CDR3 DNA sequence: TGCGCCAGCAGCTTGGGGACGAGCCAGCCCCAGCATTTT. Its protein is CASSLGTSQPQHF.

This clonotype showed up many times. The chain carries TRBV6-5 and TRBJ1-5, with D possibly being TRBD1 (6 bases). Between the trimmed V and J ends, which lost 8 bases and 4 bases, there was a span of 12 bases. CDR3 length: 13 residues. Germline CDR1 MNHEY, CDR2 SVGAGI. CDR3: CASGGQQNQPQHF. The CDR3 nucleotides read TGTGCCAGCGGAGGACAGCAAAATCAGCCCCAGCATTTT.

At least ten counts were recorded for this clonotype. The V call is TRBV3-1, the J call TRBJ2-4; 7 bases fit TRBD2. V shed 4 bases and J 12 bases; nucleotides not matched to a gene: 18. Germline CDR1 is LGHDT and CDR2 is YNNKEL (reference sequence). This CDR3 contains 16 residues. CDR3 in DNA: TGTGCCAGCAGCCGTCTGGGGGGGTCTAGGGGTGATGGTCAGTACTTC. This encodes CASSRLGGSRGDGQYF. Full variable domain (remainder filled in from reference TRBV3-1 and TRBJ2-4): DTAVSQTPKYLVTQMGNDKSIKCEQNLGHDTMYWYKQDSKKFLKIMFSYNNKELIINETVPNRFSPKSPDKAHLNLHINSLELGDSAVYFCASSRLGGSRGDGQYFGAGTRLSVL.